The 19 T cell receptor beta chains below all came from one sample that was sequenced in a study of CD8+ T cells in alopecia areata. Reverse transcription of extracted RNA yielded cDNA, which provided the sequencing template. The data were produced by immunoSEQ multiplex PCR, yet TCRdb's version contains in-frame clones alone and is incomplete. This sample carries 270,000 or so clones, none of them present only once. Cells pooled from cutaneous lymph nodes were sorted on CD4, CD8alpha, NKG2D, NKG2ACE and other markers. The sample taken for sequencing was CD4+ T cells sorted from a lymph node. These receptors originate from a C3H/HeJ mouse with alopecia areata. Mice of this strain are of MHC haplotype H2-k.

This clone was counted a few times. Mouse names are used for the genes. CDR3 loop: CASSQAGNNSPLYF. The CDR3 bases that were read are TGTGCCAGCAGCCAAGCTGGGAATAATTCGCCC. The chain uses TRBV5 and TRBJ1-6; D unresolved. The missing CDR3 end, 3 residues past where the read stops, is filled in from the germline J gene. TRBJ1-6 is an ORF; its function is uncertain. Germline assignment: CDR1 LGHNA and CDR2 YNLKQL (reference sequence). This CDR3 spans 14 amino acids. The ends were cut back, 1 base at V and 5 bases at J, with 6 bases in the middle.

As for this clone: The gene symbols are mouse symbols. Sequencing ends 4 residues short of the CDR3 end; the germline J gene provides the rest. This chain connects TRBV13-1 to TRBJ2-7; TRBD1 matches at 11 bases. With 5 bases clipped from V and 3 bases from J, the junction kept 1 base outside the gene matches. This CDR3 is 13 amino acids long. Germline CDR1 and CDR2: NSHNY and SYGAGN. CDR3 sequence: CASRDRGLYEQYF. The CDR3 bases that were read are TGTGCCAGCAGGGACAGGGGGCTCTAT.

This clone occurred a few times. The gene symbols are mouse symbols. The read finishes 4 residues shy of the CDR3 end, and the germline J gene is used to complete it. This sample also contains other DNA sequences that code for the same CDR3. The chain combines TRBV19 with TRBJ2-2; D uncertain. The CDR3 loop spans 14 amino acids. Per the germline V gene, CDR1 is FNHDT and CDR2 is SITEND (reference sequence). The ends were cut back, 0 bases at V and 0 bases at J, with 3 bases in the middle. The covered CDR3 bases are TGTGCCAGCAGTATAGTGGCAAACACCGGG. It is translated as CASSIVANTG. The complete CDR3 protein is CASSIVANTGQLYF.

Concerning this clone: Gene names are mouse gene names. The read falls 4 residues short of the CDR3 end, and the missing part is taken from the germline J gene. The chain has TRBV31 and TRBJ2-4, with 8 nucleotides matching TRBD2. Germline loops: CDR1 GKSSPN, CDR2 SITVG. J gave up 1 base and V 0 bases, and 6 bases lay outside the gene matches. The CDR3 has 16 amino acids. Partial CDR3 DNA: TGTGCCTGGAGTCTGGAACTGGGGGTTGGTCAAAAC. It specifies CAWSLELGVGQN. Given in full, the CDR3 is CAWSLELGVGQNTLYF.

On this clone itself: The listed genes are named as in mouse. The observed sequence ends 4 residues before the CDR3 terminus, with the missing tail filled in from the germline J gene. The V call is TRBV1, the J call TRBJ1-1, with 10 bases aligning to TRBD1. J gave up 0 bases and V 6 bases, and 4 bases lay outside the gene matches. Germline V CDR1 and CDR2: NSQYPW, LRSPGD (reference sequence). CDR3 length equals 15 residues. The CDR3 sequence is CTCRTGTGANTEVFF. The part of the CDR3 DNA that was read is TGCACCTGCAGGACCGGGACAGGGGCAAACACA.

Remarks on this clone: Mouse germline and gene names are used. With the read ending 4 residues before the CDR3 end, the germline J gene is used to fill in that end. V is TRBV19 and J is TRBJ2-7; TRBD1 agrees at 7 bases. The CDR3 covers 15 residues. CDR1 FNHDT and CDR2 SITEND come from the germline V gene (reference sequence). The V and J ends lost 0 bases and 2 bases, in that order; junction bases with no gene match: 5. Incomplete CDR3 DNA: TGTGCCAGCAGTATAGCTCCCAGGGGGACCTAT. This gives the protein CASSIAPRGTY. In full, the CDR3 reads CASSIAPRGTYEQYF.

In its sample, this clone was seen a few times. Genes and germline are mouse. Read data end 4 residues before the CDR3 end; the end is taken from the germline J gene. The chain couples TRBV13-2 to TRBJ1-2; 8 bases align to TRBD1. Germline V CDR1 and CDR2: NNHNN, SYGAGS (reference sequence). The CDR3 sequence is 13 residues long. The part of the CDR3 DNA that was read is TGTGCCAGCGGTGACAGGGGGCGTTCC. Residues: CASGDRGRS. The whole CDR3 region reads CASGDRGRSDYTF.

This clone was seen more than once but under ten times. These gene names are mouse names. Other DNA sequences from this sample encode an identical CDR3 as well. This CDR3 is CASSPRDREDTQYF. The covered CDR3 bases are TGTGCCAGCAGCCCCCGGGACAGGGAAGAC. This chain uses TRBV19 with TRBJ2-5, with 9 bases matching TRBD1. The read stops 4 residues short of the end of the CDR3; the missing end is completed from the germline J gene. The germline V gene has CDR1 FNHDT and CDR2 SITEND (reference sequence). The CDR3 totals 14 residues.

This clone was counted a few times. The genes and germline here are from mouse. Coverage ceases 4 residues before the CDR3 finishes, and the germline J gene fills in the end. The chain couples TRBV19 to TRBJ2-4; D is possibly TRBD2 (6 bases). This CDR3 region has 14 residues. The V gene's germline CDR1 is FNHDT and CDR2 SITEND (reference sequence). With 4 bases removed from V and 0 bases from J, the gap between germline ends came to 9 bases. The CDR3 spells CASSPLGSQNTLYF. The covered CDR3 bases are TGTGCCAGCAGTCCTCTGGGGAGTCAAAAC.

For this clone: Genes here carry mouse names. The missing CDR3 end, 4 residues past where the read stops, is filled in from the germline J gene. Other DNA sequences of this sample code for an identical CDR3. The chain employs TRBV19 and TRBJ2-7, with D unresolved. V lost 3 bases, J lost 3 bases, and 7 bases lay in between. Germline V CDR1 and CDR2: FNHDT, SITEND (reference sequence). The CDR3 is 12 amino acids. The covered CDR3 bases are TGTGCCAGCAGTAGGGGAGGCTAT. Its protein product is CASSRGGY. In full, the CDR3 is CASSRGGYEQYF.

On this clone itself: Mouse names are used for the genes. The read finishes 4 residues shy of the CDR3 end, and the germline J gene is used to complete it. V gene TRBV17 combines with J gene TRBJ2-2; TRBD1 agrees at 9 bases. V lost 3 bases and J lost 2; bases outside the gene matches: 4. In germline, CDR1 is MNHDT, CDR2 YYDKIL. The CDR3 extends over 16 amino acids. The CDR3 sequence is CASSREQGANTGQLYF. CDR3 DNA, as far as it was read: TGTGCTAGCAGTAGGGAACAGGGGGCCAACACCGGG.

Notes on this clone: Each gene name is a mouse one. The covered CDR3 bases are TGTGCTAGCAGTGCCAGGGGTTCCTATAATTCGCCC. Its protein product is CASSARGSYNSP. In full, the CDR3 reads CASSARGSYNSPLYF. The chain links TRBV17 to TRBJ1-6; D is possibly TRBD1 (6 bases). The read ends 3 residues before the CDR3 terminus; that terminus is restored from the germline J gene. TRBJ1-6 has ORF status, its function being uncertain. The length of the CDR3 is 15 residues. From germline, CDR1 is MNHDT and CDR2 YYDKIL. V was trimmed by 5 bases and J by 0 bases, leaving 8 bases between them.

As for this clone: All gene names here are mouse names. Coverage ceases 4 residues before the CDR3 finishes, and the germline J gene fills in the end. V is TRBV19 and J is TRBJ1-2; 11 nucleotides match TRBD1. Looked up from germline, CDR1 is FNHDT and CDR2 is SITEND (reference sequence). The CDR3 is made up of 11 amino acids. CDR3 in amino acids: CASGTGGDYTF. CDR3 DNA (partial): TGTGCCAGCGGGACAGGGGGC.

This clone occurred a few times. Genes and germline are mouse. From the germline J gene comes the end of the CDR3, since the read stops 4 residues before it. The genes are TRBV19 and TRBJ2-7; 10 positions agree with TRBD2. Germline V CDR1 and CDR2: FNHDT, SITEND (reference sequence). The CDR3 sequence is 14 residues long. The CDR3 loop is CASRDPGGAYEQYF. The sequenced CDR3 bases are TGTGCCAGCAGAGACCCTGGGGGGGCTTAT.

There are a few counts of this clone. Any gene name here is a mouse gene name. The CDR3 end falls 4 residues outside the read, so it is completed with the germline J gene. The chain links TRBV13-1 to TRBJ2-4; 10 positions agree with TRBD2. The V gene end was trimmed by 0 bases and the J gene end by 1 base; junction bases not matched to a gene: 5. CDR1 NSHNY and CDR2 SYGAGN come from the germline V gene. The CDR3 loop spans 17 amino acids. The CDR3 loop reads CASSDDLGGLRQNTLYF. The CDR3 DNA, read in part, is TGTGCCAGCAGTGATGACCTGGGGGGGCTACGTCAAAAC.

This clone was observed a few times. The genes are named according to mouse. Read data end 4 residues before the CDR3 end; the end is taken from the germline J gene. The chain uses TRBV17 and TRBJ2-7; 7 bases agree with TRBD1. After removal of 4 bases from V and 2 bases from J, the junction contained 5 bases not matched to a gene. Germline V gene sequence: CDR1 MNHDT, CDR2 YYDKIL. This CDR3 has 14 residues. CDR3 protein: CASSKQGRPYEQYF. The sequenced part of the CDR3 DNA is TGTGCTAGCAGTAAACAGGGGAGGCCCTAT.

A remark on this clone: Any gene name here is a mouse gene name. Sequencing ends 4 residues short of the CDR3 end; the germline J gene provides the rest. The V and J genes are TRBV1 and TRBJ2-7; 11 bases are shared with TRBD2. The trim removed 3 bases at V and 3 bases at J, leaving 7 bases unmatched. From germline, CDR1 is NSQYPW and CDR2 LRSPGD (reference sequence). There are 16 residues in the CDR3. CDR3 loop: CTCSAQGTGGFYEQYF. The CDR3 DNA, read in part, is TGCACCTGCAGTGCCCAAGGGACTGGGGGCTTCTAT.

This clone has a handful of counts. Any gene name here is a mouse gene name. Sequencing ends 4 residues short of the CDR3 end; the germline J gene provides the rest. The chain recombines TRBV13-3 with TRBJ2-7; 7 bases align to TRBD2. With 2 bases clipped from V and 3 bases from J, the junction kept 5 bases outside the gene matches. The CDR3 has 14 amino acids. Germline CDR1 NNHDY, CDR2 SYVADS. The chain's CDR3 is CASSESWGNYEQYF. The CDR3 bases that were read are TGTGCCAGCAGTGAGAGCTGGGGGAACTAT.

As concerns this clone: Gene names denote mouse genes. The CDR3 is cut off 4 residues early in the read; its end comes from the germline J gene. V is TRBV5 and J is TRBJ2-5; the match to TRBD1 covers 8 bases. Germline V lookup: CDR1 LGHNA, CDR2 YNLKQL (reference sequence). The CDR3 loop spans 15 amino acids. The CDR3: CASSQESTGADTQYF. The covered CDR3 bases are TGTGCCAGCAGCCAAGAGTCGACAGGGGCGGAC.